This is a list of T cell receptor beta chains from one sample in a study of regulatory T cells in long-lasting Graves disease. MiXCR, applied by TCRdb to the multiplex PCR reads, yields one record per CDR3 protein. This sample has approximately 500,000 distinct CDR3 sequences, with around a fifth found just once. The sample in question was peripheral blood mononuclear cells (PBMCs), obtained when the disease was refractory, from a patient treated with antithyroid drugs. All receptors derive from a female donor with Graves disease. Both conserved end residues are part of each CDR3. The order of the fields is CDR3 DNA, CDR3 protein, clone size, V gene, D gene, J gene. D genes are given only for firm matches. Expanded clones are given a class, and other clones once, few, many or no size at all.

TGTGCCAGCAGTTTTATCGGACAGGGCTATGGCTACACCTTC	CASSFIGQGYGYTF	NA	TRBV28	TRBD1	TRBJ1-2
TGTGCCAGCAGCTTAGACGTGGCACTGCTTGAGCAGTACTTC	CASSLDVALLEQYF	many	TRBV11-2	NA	TRBJ2-7
TGTGCCAGCAGCCGGAAAGCCGATTCACCCCTCCACTTT	CASSRKADSPLHF	NA	TRBV3-1	NA	TRBJ1-6
TGTGCCAGCAGCCACTCAGGGCCCGGGAGCCCCTTCTTCTATGGCTACACCTTC	CASSHSGPGSPFFYGYTF	NA	TRBV3-1	NA	TRBJ1-2
TGTGCCAGCAGGTCTAGCGGGACTCACGAGCAGTACTTC	CASRSSGTHEQYF	many	TRBV12-3/TRBV12-4	TRBD2	TRBJ2-7
TGTGCCAGCAGCCGACCCCCCGAGAGGGTCCATGGCTACACCTTC	CASSRPPERVHGYTF	many	TRBV11-2	NA	TRBJ1-2
TGTGCCAGCAGCTCAGACAGGGTGGGGAATGAAAAACTGTTTTTT	CASSSDRVGNEKLFF	few	TRBV7-9	TRBD1	TRBJ1-4
TGCGCCAGCAGCCAAGAGGACCCTCGGGGGACCTATAATTCACCCCTCCACTTT	CASSQEDPRGTYNSPLHF	few	TRBV4-1	NA	TRBJ1-6
TGTGCCAGCAGACTCGGGGGTTCAAGCGAGAAGACCCAGTACTTC	CASRLGGSSEKTQYF	many	TRBV28	NA	TRBJ2-5
TGTGCCAGTAGTATAGGTAGGGTCGTGAACACTGAAGCTTTCTTT	CASSIGRVVNTEAFF	NA	TRBV19	NA	TRBJ1-1
TGCAGTGCTAGACCGGGGGTGGGAACTGAAGCTTTCTTT	CSARPGVGTEAFF	few	TRBV20-1	NA	TRBJ1-1
TGCGCCAGCAGCTTGGCCCAGGGGGATCCTAATGAAAAACTGTTTTTT	CASSLAQGDPNEKLFF	many	TRBV5-1	TRBD1	TRBJ1-4
TGTGCCACCAGTGATACCTTTGAAAACACCATATATTTT	CATSDTFENTIYF	few	TRBV24-1	NA	TRBJ1-3
TGCAGTGCTAGCAGACAGGGGGTGGGGAATAGCAATCAGCCCCAGCATTTT	CSASRQGVGNSNQPQHF	NA	TRBV20-1	TRBD1	TRBJ1-5
TGTGCCAGCAGCTTAGTGGGGTCCTCTCAAGAGACCCAGTACTTC	CASSLVGSSQETQYF	many	TRBV13	NA	TRBJ2-5
TGTGCCAGCAGGGGGGAGGGCCAGGTAGCCGGGGAGCTGTTTTTT	CASRGEGQVAGELFF	NA	TRBV9	TRBD2	TRBJ2-2
TGTGCCAGTAGTGGGACAAGGGCCTCGTACGAGCAGTACTTC	CASSGTRASYEQYF	many	TRBV19	NA	TRBJ2-7
TGTGCCAGCACGAAGGGGGTCTACGAGCAGTACTTC	CASTKGVYEQYF	many	TRBV7-9	NA	TRBJ2-7
TGCGCCAGCAGCTTGGGACAGGGGATAAACATTCAGTACTTC	CASSLGQGINIQYF	few	TRBV5-1	TRBD1	TRBJ2-4
TGTGCCAGCAGCCGGGACATATCCTACACCTTC	CASSRDISYTF	many	TRBV7-9	NA	TRBJ1-2
TGCAGTGCTAGTGCTAGCGGGAGGGCCTACAATGAGCAGTTCTTC	CSASASGRAYNEQFF	NA	TRBV20-1	TRBD2	TRBJ2-1
TGTGCCAGCAGTACTACCAATTCACCCCTCCACTTT	CASSTTNSPLHF	many	TRBV27	NA	TRBJ1-6
TGTGCCAGCAGTCCTCCGTCGGGCAGGGGGAATGGCTACACCTTC	CASSPPSGRGNGYTF	NA	TRBV12-3/TRBV12-4	TRBD1	TRBJ1-2